This T cell receptor (beta chain) was identified in a study of CD8+ T cells in alopecia areata. This clone was seen a handful of times. The sample's treatment: oral pan-JAK inhibitor, 5-10 mg twice daily. Germline V gives CDR1 SGHRS, CDR2 YFSETQ. This CDR3 contains 16 residues. Trimming shortened V by 4 bases and J by 4 bases, and 20 bases separated the two germline ends. RNA was extracted and reverse transcribed into cDNA as the sequencing template. Libraries were prepared by immunoSEQ multiplex PCR; TCRdb keeps only in-frame clonotypes and omits some of them. The sample lists 95,000 to 100,000 clones, roughly 56% occurring once.

The chain has TRBV5-1 and TRBJ2-5; a possible D gene is TRBD2 (5 bases). Material: CD8+ T cells sorted from blood, obtained at roughly week 58, from a patient treated with tofacitinib. This receptor was identified in a human donor with alopecia areata. CDR3 sequence: CASSTHGPGSGETQYF. The CDR3 DNA is TGCGCCAGCAGCACCCACGGACCGGGGAGCGGAGAGACCCAGTACTTC. Variable domain in full (rest from reference TRBV5-1 and TRBJ2-5): KAGVTQTPRYLIKTRGQQVTLSCSPISGHRSVSWYQQTPGQGLQFLFEYFSETQRNKGNFPGRFSGRQFSNSRSEMNVSTLELGDSALYLCASSTHGPGSGETQYFGPGTRLLVL.